This T cell receptor beta chain came from a study of T cells in Graves' hyperthyroidism and ophthalmopathy. About the research overall: Peripheral blood was drawn at first diagnosis, prior to all treatment.

Germline V gene sequence: CDR1 SEHNR, CDR2 FQNEAQ (reference sequence). CDR3 size: 15 residues. Trimming cost V 6 bases and J 5 bases; bases outside gene matches: 10. The TCR beta CDR3 regions underwent amplification using RNA transcripts as the source. The primer set for the first-round RT-PCR of the TCR CDR3 was HTBI. Via MiXCR, TCRdb re-called the multiplex PCR reads, giving one row per CDR3 protein. The repertoire holds around 600,000 distinct CDR3 sequences, 16% seen once, with roughly 3% in the top ten. Regarding the study as a whole: Most clonotypes that expanded in the thyroid above 0.001 also showed up in blood. Patients with ophthalmopathy were separated from those with stable hyperthyroidism by a 13 V-J model.

Each diagnosis drew on symptoms, thyroxine, TRAb, thyroid ultrasound and orbital computed tomography findings. Turning to this clonotype: What it binds is not known.

The rearrangement links TRBV7-9 to TRBJ1-1; 9 bases are a match to TRBD1. The sequenced sample was blood. The source is a middle-aged woman with Graves' ophthalmopathy. The CDR3 DNA sequence: TGTGCCAGCAGTCCCTTAGGTGGACAGGGGACTGAAGCTTTCTTT. Protein: CASSPLGGQGTEAFF. Using reference TRBV7-9 and TRBJ1-1 for the parts outside the CDR3, the full variable domain is DTGVSQNPRHKITKRGQNVTFRCDPISEHNRLYWYRQTLGQGPEFLTYFQNEAQLEKSRLLSDRFSAERPKGSFSTLEIQRTEQGDSAMYLCASSPLGGQGTEAFFGQGTRLTVV.